The 6 T cell receptor beta chains below all came from one sample that was sequenced in a study of blood T cells in healthy people across ages. Alongside a J-beta primer mix, a sample-barcoded 5' primer served in a second PCR lasting roughly 6 to 11 cycles. TCRdb re-called the 5' RACE reads through MiXCR, storing one row per CDR3 protein. In the table there are about 1,000,000 distinct CDR3 sequences, under 45% of which are singletons. Material: blood. The receptors were sampled from a woman aged 55-70 years in good health.

The V gene is TRBV13, the J gene TRBJ2-1; 7 bases match TRBD2. The CDR3 spans 17 residues. Losses at the gene ends were 2 bases for V and 2 bases for J; bases not matched to a gene: 9. Germline values: CDR1 PRHDT, CDR2 FYEKMQ (reference sequence). The CDR3 protein is CASSLWSGRVPYNEQFF. Written as DNA, the CDR3 is TGTGCCAGCAGCTTATGGTCAGGGAGGGTACCCTACAATGAGCAGTTCTTC.

The chain joins TRBV20-1 to TRBJ1-1, with TRBD1 matching over 10 bases. Trimming removed 4 bases from V and 2 bases from J; junction bases left unmatched: 4. Germline CDR1 reads DFQATT; CDR2 reads SNEGSKA (reference sequence). The CDR3 runs to 14 residues. The CDR3 DNA is TGCAGTGCTACGGACAGGGGGTTTAACACTGAAGCTTTCTTT. This gives the protein CSATDRGFNTEAFF.

V usage is TRBV25-1 and J usage is TRBJ2-1; 8 nucleotides line up with TRBD1. The length of the CDR3 is 15 residues. CDR1 MGHDK and CDR2 SYGVNS come from the germline V gene. With 3 bases clipped from V and 2 bases from J, the junction kept 3 bases outside the gene matches. The CDR3 DNA is TGTGCCAGCAGTGAGACAGGGGACCCCTACAATGAGCAGTTCTTC. Its protein product is CASSETGDPYNEQFF. Variable domain in full (rest from reference TRBV25-1 and TRBJ2-1): EADIYQTPRYLVIGTGKKITLECSQTMGHDKMYWYQQDPGMELHLIHYSYGVNSTEKGDLSSESTVSRIRTEHFPLTLESARPSHTSQYLCASSETGDPYNEQFFGPGTRLTVL.

In its sample, this clonotype was seen a few times. This sequence joins TRBV4-1 and TRBJ1-2, with TRBD1 identical over 9 bases. Germline loops: CDR1 MGHRA, CDR2 YSYEKL. This CDR3 has 14 residues. Trimming took 4 bases from V and 7 from J; bases not matched to a gene: 7. CDR3 region: CASSLGTGSFGYTF. The CDR3 nucleotides are TGCGCCAGCAGCCTGGGGACAGGGAGTTTTGGCTACACCTTC.

The CDR3 DNA reads TGTGCCATCAGTGAGGAGGCTCTCCGCACAGATACGCAGTATTTT. It specifies CAISEEALRTDTQYF. The chain has TRBV10-3 and TRBJ2-3; D ambiguous. Germline loops: CDR1 ENHRY, CDR2 SYGVKD. Trimming left V 2 bases short and J 1 base short, with 10 bases between. This CDR3 has 15 residues.

This clonotype was recorded at least ten times. This sequence joins TRBV20-1 and TRBJ2-1, with 13 positions matching TRBD2. Germline CDR1 and CDR2: DFQATT and SNEGSKA (reference sequence). V lost 3 bases to trimming and J lost 4 bases; unmatched junction nucleotides: 0. The CDR3 extends over 14 amino acids. The CDR3 DNA follows: TGCAGTGCTAGGACTAGCGGGAGGTACAATGAGCAGTTCTTC. Protein product: CSARTSGRYNEQFF.